This paragraph covers one T cell receptor beta chain sequence. Its antigen is unidentified. This sample was taken from a study of cytomegalovirus exposure and HLA in healthy donors. Study observations and caveats: The investigators catalogued 150 to 200 TCR beta chains as cytomegalovirus-associated. In vitro checks showed that a few CMV-associated chains really do target CMV antigens.

In germline, CDR1 is MNHNY, CDR2 SVGAGI (reference sequence). V gave up 4 bases and J gave up 8 bases, with 9 bases separating them. The length of the CDR3 is 12 residues. Assay used: immunoSEQ multiplex PCR; TCRdb lists only in-frame clones, some missing. Here the sample spans fewer than 200,000 clones, 85% being singletons. V gene TRBV6-6 combines with J gene TRBJ2-1; D unclear. The origin of this receptor is a man between 18 and 29 years old in good health and CMV-seropositive. Sequenced: PBMCs. The CDR3 nucleotides are TGTGCCAGCAGTTCGCCTAGTGATGAGCAGTTCTTC. Its translation is CASSSPSDEQFF.